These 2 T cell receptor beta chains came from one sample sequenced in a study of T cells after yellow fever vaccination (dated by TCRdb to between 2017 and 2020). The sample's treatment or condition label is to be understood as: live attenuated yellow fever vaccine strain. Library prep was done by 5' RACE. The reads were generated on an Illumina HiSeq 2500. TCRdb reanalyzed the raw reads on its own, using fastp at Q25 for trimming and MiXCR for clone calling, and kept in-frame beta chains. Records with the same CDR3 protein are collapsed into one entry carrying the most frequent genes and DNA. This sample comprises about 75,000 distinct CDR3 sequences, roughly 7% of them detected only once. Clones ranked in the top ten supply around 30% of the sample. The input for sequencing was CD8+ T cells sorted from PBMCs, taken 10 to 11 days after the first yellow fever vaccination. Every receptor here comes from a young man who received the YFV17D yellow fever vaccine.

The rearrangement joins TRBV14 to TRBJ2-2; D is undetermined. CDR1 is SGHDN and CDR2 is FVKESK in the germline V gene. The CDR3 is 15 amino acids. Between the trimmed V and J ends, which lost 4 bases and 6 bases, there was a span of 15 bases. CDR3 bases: TGTGCCAGCAGCCCTTTAGGCCAAGACCCCGGGGAGCTGTTTTTT. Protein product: CASSPLGQDPGELFF.

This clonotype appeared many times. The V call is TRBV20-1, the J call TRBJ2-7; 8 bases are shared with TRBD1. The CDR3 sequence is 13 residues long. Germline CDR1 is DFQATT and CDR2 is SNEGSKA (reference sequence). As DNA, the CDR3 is TGCAGCCCTCGGGACAGGAGATCCTACGAGCAGTACTTC. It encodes CSPRDRRSYEQYF.